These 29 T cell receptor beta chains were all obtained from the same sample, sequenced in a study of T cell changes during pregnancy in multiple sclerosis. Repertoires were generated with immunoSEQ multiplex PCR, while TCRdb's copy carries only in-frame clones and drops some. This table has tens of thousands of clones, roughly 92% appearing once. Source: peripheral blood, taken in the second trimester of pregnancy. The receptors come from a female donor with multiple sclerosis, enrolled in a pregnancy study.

CDR3 residues: CASSLTGNTEAFF. Written as DNA, the CDR3 is TGTGCCAGCAGCTTGACAGGGAACACTGAAGCTTTCTTT. The chain recombines TRBV7-9 with TRBJ1-1; maybe TRBD1 (6 bases). This CDR3 has 13 residues. The V gene lost 3 bases and the J gene lost 1 base, with 6 bases spanning the gap. Looked up from germline, CDR1 is SEHNR and CDR2 is FQNEAQ (reference sequence).

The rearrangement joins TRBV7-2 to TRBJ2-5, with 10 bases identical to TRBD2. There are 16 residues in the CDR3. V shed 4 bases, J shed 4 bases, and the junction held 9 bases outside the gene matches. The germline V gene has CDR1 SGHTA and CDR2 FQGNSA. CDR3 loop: CASSYGGLADRETQYF. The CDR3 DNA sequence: TGTGCCAGCAGCTACGGTGGACTAGCGGATAGAGAGACCCAGTACTTC.

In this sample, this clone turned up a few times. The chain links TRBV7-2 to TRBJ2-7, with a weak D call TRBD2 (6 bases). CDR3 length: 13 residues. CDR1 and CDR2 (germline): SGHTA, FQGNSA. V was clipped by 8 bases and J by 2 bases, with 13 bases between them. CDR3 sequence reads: CASRGRSAYEQYF. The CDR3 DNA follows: TGTGCCAGCCGAGGGAGGTCTGCCTACGAGCAGTACTTC.

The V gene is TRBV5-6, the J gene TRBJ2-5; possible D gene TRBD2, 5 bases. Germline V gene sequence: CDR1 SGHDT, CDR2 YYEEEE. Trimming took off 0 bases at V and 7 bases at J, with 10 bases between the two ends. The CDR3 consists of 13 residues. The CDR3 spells CASSLGGPVTQYF. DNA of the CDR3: TGTGCCAGCAGCTTGGGAGGGCCTGTGACCCAGTACTTC.

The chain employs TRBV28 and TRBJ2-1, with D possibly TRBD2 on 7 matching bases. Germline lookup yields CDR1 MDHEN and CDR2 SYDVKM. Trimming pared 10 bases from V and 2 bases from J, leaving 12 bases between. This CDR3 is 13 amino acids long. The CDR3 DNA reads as TGTGCCACTAAGGGGGGGGCCTACAATGAGCAGTTCTTC. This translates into CATKGGAYNEQFF.

The CDR3 loop reads CASSETGNYGYTF. As DNA, the CDR3 is TGTGCCAGCAGTGAAACAGGGAACTATGGCTACACCTTC. The chain is built from TRBV6-1 and TRBJ1-2; possibly TRBD1 for D (6 bases). This CDR3 is 13 amino acids long. Per germline, CDR1 MNHNS and CDR2 SASEGT. V lost 2 bases, J lost 2 bases, and 6 bases lay in between.

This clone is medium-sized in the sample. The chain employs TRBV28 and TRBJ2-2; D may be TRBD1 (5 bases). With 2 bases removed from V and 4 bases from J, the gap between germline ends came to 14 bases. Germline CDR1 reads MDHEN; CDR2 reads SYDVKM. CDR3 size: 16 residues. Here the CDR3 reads CASSLLSDTATGELFF. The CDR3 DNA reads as TGTGCCAGCAGTTTACTATCGGACACGGCCACCGGGGAGCTGTTTTTT.

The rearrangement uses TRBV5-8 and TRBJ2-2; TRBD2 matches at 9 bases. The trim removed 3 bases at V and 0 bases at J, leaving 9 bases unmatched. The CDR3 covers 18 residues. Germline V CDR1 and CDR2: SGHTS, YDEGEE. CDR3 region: CASSYLTTSGPNTGELFF. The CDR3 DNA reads TGTGCCAGCAGCTACCTTACGACTAGCGGTCCGAACACCGGGGAGCTGTTTTTT.

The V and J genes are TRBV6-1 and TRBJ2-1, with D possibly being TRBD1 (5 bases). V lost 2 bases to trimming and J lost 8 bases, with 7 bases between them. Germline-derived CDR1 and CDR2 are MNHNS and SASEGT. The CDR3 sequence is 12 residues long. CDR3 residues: CASSEQGYEQFF. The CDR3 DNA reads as TGTGCCAGCAGTGAACAGGGCTATGAGCAGTTCTTC.

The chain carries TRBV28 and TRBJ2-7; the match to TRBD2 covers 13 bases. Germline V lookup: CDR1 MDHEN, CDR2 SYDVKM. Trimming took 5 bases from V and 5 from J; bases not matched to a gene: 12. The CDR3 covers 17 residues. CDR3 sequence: CASSTSGTSGRVNEQYF. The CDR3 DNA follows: TGTGCCAGCAGTACTAGCGGTACTAGCGGGAGGGTGAACGAGCAGTACTTC.

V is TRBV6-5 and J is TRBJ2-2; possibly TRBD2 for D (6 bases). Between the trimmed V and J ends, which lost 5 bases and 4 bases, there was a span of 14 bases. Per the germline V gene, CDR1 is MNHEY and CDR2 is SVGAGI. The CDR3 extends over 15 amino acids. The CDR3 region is CASSKELATTGELFF. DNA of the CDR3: TGTGCCAGCAGTAAGGAGCTAGCGACCACCGGGGAGCTGTTTTTT.

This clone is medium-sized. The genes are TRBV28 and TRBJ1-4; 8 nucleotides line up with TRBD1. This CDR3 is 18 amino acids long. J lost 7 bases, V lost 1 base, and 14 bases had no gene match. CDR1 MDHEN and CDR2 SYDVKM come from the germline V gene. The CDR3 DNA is TGTGCCAGCAGTTTATTTGGGACAGGTGGCTCTCTTGTTGAAAAACTGTTTTTT. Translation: CASSLFGTGGSLVEKLFF. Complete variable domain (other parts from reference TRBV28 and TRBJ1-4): DVKVTQSSRYLVKRTGEKVFLECVQDMDHENMFWYRQDPGLGLRLIYFSYDVKMKEKGDIPEGYSVSREKKERFSLILESASTNQTSMYLCASSLFGTGGSLVEKLFFGSGTQLSVL.

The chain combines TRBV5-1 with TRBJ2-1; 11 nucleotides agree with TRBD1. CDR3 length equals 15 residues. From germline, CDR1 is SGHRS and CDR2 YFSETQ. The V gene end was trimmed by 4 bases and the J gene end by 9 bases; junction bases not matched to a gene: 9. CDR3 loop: CASSAGQGAWSEQFF. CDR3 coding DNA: TGCGCCAGCAGCGCCGGACAGGGGGCCTGGAGTGAGCAGTTCTTC.

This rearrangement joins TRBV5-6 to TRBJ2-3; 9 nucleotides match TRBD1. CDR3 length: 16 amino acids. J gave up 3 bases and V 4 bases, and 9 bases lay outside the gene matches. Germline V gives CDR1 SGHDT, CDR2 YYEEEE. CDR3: CASSTEDRGRTDTQYF. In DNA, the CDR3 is TGTGCCAGCAGCACAGAAGACAGGGGGAGGACAGATACGCAGTATTTT. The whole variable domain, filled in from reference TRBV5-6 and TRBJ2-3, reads DAGVTQSPTHLIKTRGQQVTLRCSPKSGHDTVSWYQQALGQGPQFIFQYYEEEERQRGNFPDRFSGHQFPNYSSELNVNALLLGDSALYLCASSTEDRGRTDTQYFGPGTRLTVL.

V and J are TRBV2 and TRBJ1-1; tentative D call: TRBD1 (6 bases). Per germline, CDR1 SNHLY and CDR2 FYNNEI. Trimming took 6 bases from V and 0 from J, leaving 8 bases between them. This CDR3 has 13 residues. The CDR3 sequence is CASRGQLNTEAFF. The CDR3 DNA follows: TGTGCCAGCAGAGGACAGTTGAACACTGAAGCTTTCTTT.

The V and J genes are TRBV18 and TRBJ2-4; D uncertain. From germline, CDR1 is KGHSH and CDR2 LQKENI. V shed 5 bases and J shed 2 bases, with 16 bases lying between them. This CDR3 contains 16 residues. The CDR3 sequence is CASSDNTVSSKNIQYF. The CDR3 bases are TGTGCCAGCTCAGATAACACCGTTTCCTCCAAAAACATTCAGTACTTC.

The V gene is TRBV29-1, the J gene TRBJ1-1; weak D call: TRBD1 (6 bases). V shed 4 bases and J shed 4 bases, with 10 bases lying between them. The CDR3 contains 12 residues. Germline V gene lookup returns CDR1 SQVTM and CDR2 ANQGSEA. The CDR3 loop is CSVAGVVTEAFF. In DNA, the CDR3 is TGCAGCGTTGCAGGGGTCGTCACTGAAGCTTTCTTT.

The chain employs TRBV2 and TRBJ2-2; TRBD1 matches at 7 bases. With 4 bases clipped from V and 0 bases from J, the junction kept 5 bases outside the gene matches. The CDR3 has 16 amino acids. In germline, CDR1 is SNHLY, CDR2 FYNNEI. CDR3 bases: TGTGCCAGCAGTGGGGACAGAGAAGCGAACACCGGGGAGCTGTTTTTT. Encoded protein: CASSGDREANTGELFF.

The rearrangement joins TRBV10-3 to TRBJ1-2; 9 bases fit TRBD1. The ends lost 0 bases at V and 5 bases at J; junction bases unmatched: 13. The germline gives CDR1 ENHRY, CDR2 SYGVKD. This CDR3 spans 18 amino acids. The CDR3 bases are TGTGCCATCAGTGAGTCGATAGGCCCGGGACAGGGAAAATATGGCTACACCTTC. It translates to CAISESIGPGQGKYGYTF.

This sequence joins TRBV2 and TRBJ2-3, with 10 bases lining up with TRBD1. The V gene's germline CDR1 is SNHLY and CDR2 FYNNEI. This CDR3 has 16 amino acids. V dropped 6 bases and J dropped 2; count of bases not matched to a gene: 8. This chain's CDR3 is CASRYDRGRDTDTQYF. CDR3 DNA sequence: TGTGCCAGCAGATACGACAGGGGGCGCGACACAGATACGCAGTATTTT.

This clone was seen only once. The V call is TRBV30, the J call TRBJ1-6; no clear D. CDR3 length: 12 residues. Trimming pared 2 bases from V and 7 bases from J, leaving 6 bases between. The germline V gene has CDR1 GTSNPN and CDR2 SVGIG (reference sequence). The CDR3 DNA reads TGTGCCTGGAGTATCTTCAATTCACCCCTCCACTTT. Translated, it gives CAWSIFNSPLHF.

For the CDR3, the DNA is TGCGCCAGCAGCCATAAAATTATCGGGAGTGGGGCCAACGTCCTGACTTTC. Its protein is CASSHKIIGSGANVLTF. This chain links TRBV4-1 with TRBJ2-6; D is possibly TRBD2 (6 bases). The germline V gene encodes CDR1 MGHRA and CDR2 YSYEKL. CDR3 length equals 17 residues. V lost 3 bases and J 3 bases, leaving 15 bases between the germline ends.

CDR3 sequence (DNA): TGTGCCAGCTCCCGGAGCGGGGGACGGGGCACTGAAGCTTTCTTT. It yields the protein CASSRSGGRGTEAFF. J is TRBJ1-1 and V is TRBV5-5; D is possibly TRBD1 (5 bases). From germline, CDR1 is SGHKS and CDR2 YYEKEE (reference sequence). The CDR3 length is 15 residues. The V and J ends lost 7 bases and 4 bases respectively, with 20 bases between them.

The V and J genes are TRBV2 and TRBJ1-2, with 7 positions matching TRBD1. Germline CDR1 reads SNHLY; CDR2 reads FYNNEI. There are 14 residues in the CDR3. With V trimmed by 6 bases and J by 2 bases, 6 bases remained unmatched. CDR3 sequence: CASRGLRGNYGYTF. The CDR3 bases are TGTGCCAGCAGGGGCCTCAGGGGGAACTATGGCTACACCTTC. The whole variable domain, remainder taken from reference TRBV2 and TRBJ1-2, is EPEVTQTPSHQVTQMGQEVILRCVPISNHLYFYWYRQILGQKVEFLVSFYNNEISEKSEIFDDQFSVERPDGSNFTLKIRSTKLEDSAMYFCASRGLRGNYGYTFGSGTRLTVV.

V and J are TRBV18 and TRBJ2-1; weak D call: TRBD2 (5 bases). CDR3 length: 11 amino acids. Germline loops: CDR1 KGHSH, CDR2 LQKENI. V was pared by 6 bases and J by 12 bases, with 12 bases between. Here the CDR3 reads CASSPDYWQFF. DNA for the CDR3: TGTGCCAGCTCCCCTGACTATTGGCAGTTCTTC.

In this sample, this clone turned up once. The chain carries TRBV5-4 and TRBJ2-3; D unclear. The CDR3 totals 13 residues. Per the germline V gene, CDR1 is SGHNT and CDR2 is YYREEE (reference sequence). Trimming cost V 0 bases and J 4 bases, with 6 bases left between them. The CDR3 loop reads CASSLDRADTQYF. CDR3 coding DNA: TGTGCCAGCAGCTTGGACCGGGCAGATACGCAGTATTTT.

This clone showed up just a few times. The CDR3 is CASSPVQRNTEAFF. The CDR3 DNA is TGTGCCAGCAGCCCCGTTCAGCGGAACACTGAAGCTTTCTTT. V gene TRBV7-9 combines with J gene TRBJ1-1; no definite D call. Germline V gives CDR1 SEHNR, CDR2 FQNEAQ (reference sequence). V gave up 5 bases and J gave up 1 base, with 11 bases separating them. The CDR3 is 14 amino acids.

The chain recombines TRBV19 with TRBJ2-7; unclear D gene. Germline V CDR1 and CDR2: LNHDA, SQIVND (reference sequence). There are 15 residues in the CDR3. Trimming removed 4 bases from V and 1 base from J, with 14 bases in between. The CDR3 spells CASSNQAAISYEQYF. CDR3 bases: TGTGCCAGTAGTAATCAGGCAGCTATTTCCTACGAGCAGTACTTC. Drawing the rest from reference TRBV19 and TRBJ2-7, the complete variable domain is DGGITQSPKYLFRKEGQNVTLSCEQNLNHDAMYWYRQDPGQGLRLIYYSQIVNDFQKGDIAEGYSVSREKKESFPLTVTSAQKNPTAFYLCASSNQAAISYEQYFGPGTRLTVT.

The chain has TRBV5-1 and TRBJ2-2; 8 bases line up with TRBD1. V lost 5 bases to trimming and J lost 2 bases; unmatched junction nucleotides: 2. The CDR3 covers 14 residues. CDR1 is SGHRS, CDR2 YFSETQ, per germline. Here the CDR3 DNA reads TGCGCCAGCAGGACAGGGGTTAACACCGGGGAGCTGTTTTTT. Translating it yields CASRTGVNTGELFF.